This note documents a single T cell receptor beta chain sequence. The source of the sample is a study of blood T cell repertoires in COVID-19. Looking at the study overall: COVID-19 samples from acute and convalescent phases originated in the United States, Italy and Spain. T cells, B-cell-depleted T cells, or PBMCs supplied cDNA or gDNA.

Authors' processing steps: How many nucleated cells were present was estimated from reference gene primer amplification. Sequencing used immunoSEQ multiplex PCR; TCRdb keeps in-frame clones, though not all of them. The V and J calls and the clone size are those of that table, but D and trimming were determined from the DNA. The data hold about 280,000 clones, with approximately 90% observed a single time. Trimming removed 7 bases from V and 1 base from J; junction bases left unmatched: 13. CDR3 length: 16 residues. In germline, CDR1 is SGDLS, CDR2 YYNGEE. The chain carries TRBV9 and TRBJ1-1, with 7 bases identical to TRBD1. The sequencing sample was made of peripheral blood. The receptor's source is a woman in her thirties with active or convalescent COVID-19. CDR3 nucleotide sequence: TGTGCCAGCCCCACCCTAACCGGGACAGAGAACACTGAAGCTTTCTTT. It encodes CASPTLTGTENTEAFF.